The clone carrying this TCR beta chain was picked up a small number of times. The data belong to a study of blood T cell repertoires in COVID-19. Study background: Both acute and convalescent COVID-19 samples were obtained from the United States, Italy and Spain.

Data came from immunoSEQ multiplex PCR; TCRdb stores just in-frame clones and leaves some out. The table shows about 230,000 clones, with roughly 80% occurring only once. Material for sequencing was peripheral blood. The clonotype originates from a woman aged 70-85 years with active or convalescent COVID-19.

CDR3 in amino acids: CASSLSGGLAGAHEQYF. CDR3 nucleotide sequence: TGTGCCAGCAGTTTATCAGGAGGACTAGCGGGAGCCCACGAGCAGTACTTC. The gene calls are TRBV28 and TRBJ2-7; 13 nucleotides agree with TRBD2. The CDR3 has 17 residues. The V segment lost 1 base and the J segment 5 bases; nucleotides outside the gene matches: 8. Germline values: CDR1 MDHEN, CDR2 SYDVKM.